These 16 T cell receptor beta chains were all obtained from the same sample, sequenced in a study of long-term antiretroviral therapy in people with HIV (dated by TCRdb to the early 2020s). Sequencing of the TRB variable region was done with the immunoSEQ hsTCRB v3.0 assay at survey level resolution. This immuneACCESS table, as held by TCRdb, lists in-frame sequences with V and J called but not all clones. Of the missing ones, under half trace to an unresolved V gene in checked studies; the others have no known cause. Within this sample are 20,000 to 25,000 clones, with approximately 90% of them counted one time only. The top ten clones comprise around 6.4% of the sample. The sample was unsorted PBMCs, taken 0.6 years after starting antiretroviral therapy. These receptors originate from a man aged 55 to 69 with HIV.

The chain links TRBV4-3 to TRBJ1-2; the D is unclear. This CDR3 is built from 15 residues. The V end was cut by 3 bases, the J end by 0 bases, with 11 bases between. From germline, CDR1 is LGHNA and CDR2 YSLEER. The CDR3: CASSQEVLANYGYTF. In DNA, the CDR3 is TGCGCCAGCAGCCAGGAGGTGCTAGCTAACTATGGCTACACCTTC.

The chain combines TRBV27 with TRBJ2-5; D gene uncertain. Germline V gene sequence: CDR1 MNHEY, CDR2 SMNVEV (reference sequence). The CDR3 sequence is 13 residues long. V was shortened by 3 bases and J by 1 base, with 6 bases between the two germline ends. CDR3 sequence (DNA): TGTGCCAGCAGTTTTCTCCGCCAAGAGACCCAGTACTTC. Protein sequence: CASSFLRQETQYF.

CDR3 DNA sequence: TGTGCCAGCAGCCAAGCCAGCGGGAGGGCCGTCGCGGCCAAAAACATTCAGTACTTC. Translating it yields CASSQASGRAVAAKNIQYF. The rearrangement links TRBV4-2 to TRBJ2-4, with 10 bases fitting TRBD2. The CDR3 loop spans 19 amino acids. Germline-derived CDR1 and CDR2 are LGHNA and YNFKEQ. V lost 1 base to trimming and J lost 1 base; unmatched junction nucleotides: 10.

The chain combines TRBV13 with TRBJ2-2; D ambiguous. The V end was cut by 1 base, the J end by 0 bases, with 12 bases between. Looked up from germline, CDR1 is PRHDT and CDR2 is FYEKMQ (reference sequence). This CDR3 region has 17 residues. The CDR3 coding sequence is TGTGCCAGCAGCTTAGCTCTGATGAGAGCGAACACCGGGGAGCTGTTTTTT. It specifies CASSLALMRANTGELFF.

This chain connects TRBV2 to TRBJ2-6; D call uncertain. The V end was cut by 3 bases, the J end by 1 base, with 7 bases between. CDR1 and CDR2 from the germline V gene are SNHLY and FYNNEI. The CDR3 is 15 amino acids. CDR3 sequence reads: CASSDARSGANVLTF. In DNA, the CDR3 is TGTGCCAGCAGTGATGCGCGTTCTGGGGCCAACGTCCTGACTTTC. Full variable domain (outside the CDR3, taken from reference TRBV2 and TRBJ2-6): EPEVTQTPSHQVTQMGQEVILRCVPISNHLYFYWYRQILGQKVEFLVSFYNNEISEKSEIFDDQFSVERPDGSNFTLKIRSTKLEDSAMYFCASSDARSGANVLTFGAGSRLTVL.

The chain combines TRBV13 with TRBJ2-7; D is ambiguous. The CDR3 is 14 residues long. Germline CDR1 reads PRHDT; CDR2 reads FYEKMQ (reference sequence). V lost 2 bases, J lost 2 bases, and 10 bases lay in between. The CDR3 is CASSLFGSPYEQYF. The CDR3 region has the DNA TGTGCCAGCAGCTTATTCGGCAGTCCCTACGAGCAGTACTTC.

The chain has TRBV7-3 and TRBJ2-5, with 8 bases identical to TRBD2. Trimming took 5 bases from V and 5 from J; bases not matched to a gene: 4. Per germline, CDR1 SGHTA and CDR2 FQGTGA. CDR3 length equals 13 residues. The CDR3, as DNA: TGTGCCAGCAGCCCGGGGGGGTTTGAGACCCAGTACTTC. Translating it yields CASSPGGFETQYF.

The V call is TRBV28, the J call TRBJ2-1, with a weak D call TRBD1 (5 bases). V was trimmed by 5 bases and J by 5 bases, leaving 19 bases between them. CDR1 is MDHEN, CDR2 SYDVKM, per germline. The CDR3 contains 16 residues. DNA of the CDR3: TGTGCCAGCAGTCCCCCCCTGGGCACAGGTCACAATGAGCAGTTCTTC. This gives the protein CASSPPLGTGHNEQFF.

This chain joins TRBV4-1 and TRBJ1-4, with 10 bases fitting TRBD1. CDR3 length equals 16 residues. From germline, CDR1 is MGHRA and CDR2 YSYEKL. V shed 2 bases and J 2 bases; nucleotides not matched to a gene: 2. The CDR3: CASSQRDRGTNEKLFF. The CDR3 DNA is TGCGCCAGCAGCCAACGGGACAGGGGCACTAATGAAAAACTGTTTTTT.

The CDR3 sequence: CASSPWTGITDTQYF. DNA of the CDR3: TGCGCCAGCAGTCCCTGGACAGGAATAACAGATACGCAGTATTTT. This chain uses TRBV23-1 with TRBJ2-3; TRBD1 aligns across 7 bases. TRBV23-1 is an ORF for which the function is uncertain. V lost 4 bases to trimming and J lost 3 bases; unmatched junction nucleotides: 7. The CDR3 extends over 15 amino acids.

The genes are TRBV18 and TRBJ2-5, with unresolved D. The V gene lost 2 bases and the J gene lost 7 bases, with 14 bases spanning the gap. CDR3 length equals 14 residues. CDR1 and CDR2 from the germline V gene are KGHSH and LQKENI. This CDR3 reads CASSPNTLTPTQYF. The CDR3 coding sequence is TGTGCCAGCTCACCAAACACTCTCACTCCGACCCAGTACTTC.

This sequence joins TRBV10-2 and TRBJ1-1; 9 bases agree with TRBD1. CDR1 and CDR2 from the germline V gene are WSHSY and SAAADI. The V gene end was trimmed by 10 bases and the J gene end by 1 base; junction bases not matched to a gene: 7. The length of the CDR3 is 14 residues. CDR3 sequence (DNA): TGCGCCACCTCCTCGGGACAGGGGAACACTGAAGCTTTCTTT. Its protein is CATSSGQGNTEAFF.

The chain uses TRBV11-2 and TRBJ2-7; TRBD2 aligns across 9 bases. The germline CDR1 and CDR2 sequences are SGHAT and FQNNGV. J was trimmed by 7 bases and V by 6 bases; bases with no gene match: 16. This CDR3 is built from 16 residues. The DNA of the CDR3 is TGTGCCAGCAGGACACTCGGGACTAGCTCACGGTGGGAGCAGTACTTC. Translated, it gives CASRTLGTSSRWEQYF.

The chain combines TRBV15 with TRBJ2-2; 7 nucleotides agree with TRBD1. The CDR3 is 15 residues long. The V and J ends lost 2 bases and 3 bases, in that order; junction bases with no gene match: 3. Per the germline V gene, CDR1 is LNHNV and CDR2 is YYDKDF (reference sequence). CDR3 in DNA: TGTGCCACCAGCAGACGACAGGGATACACCGGGGAGCTGTTTTTT. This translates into CATSRRQGYTGELFF.

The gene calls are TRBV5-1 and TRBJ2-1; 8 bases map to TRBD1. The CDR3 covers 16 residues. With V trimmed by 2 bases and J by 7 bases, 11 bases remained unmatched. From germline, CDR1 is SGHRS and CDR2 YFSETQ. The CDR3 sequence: CASSFLGQDVDNEQFF. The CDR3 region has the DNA TGCGCCAGCAGCTTCCTGGGACAGGACGTTGATAATGAGCAGTTCTTC.

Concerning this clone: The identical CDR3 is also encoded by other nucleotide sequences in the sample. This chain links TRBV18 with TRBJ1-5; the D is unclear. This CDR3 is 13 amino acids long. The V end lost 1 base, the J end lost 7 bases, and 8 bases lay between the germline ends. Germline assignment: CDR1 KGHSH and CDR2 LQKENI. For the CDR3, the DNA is TGTGCCAGCTCACCACAGGGAAAGCAGCCCCAGCATTTT. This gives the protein CASSPQGKQPQHF.